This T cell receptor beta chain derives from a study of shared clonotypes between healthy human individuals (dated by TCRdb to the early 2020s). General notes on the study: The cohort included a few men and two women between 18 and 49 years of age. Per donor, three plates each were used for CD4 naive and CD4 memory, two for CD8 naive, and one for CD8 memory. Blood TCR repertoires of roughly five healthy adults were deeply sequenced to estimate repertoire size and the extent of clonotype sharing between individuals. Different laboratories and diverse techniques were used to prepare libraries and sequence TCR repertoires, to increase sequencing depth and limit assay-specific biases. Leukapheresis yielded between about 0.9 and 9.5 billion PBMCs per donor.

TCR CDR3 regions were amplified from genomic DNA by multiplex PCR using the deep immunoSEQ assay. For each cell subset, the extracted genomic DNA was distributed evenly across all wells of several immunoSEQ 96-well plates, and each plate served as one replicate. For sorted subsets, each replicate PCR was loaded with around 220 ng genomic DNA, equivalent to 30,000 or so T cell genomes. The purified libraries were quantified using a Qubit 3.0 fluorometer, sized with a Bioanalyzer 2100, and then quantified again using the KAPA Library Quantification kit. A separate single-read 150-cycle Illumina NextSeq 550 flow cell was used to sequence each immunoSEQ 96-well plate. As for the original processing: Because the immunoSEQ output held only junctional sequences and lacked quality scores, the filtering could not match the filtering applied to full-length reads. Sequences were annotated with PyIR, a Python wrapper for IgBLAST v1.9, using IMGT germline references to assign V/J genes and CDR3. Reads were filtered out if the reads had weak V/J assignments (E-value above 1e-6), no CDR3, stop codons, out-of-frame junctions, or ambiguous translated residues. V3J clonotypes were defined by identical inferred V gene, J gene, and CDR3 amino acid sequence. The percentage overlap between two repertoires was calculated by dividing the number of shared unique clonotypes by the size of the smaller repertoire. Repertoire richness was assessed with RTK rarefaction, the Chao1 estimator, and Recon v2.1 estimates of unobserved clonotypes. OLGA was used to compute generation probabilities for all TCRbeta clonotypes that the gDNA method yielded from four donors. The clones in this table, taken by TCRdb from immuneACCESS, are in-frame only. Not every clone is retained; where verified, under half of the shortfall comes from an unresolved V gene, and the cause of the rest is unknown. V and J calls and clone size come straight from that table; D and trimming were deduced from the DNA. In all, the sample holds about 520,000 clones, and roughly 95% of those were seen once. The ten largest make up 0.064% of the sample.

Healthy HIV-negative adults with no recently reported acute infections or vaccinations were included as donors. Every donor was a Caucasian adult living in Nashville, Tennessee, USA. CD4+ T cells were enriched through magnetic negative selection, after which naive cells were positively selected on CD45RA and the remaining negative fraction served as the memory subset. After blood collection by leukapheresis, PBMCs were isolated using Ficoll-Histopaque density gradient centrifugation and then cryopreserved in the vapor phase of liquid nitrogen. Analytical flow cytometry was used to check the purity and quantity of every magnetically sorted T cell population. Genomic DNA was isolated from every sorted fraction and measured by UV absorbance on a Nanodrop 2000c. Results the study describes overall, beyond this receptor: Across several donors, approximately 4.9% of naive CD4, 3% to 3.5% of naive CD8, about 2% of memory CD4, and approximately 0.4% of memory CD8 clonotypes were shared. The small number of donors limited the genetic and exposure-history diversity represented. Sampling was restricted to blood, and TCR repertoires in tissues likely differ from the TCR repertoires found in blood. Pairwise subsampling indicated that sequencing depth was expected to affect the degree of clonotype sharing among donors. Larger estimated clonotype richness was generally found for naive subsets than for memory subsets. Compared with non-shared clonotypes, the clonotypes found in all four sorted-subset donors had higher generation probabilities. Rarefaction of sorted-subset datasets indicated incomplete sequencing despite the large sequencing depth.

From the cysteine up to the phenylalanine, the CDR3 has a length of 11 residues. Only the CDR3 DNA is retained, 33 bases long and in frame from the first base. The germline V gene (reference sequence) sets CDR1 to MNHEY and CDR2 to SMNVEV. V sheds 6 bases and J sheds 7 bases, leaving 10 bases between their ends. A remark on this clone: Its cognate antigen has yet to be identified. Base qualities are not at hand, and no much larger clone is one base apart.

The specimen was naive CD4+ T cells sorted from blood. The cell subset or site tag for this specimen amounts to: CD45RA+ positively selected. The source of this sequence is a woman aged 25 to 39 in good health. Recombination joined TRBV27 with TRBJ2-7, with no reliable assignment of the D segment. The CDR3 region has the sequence CASSNYKEQYF. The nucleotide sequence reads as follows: TGTGCCAGCAGCAACTACAAGGAGCAGTACTTC.